The 18 T cell receptor beta chains in this list originate from one sample, sequenced in a study of T cells in localized non-small cell lung cancer. This table comes from immunoSEQ multiplex PCR, and its TCRdb copy is limited to in-frame clones, with some not included. The profile shows over 10,000 clones, 28% of them singletons. The specimen was lung tumor tissue, collected before any cancer treatment. These receptors all stem from a female donor of 60 years or more with stage I lung adenocarcinoma.

This chain uses TRBV18 with TRBJ1-2; 7 bases fit TRBD1. The CDR3 spans 13 residues. The V gene's germline CDR1 is KGHSH and CDR2 LQKENI. The V and J ends lost 3 bases and 8 bases, in that order; junction bases with no gene match: 6. The CDR3 protein is CASSPGTERGYTF. Here the CDR3 DNA reads TGTGCCAGCTCACCGGGGACAGAGAGGGGCTACACCTTC.

The chain links TRBV11-3 to TRBJ2-1; 9 bases align to TRBD2. In germline, CDR1 is SGHNT, CDR2 YENEEA. The V and J ends lost 5 bases and 3 bases, in that order; junction bases with no gene match: 5. The CDR3 sequence is 15 residues long. The CDR3 protein is CASSRGAGGYNEQFF. The CDR3 bases are TGTGCCAGCAGCCGGGGAGCGGGGGGCTACAATGAGCAGTTCTTC.

V gene TRBV10-2 combines with J gene TRBJ1-3; tentatively, D is TRBD1 (5 bases). The CDR3 length is 13 residues. CDR1 is WSHSY, CDR2 SAAADI, per germline. V was trimmed by 4 bases and J by 4 bases, leaving 8 bases between them. Written as DNA, the CDR3 is TGCGCCAGCAGTGTGGGGGTGGGAAACACCATATATTTT. It codes for CASSVGVGNTIYF.

CDR3 residues: CASSSHRGTSYNEQFF. The DNA of the CDR3 is TGTGCCAGCAGCTCGCATCGGGGCACCTCCTACAATGAGCAGTTCTTC. The chain has TRBV11-3 and TRBJ2-1; D could derive from TRBD1 or TRBD2 (5 bases each). V was trimmed by 4 bases and J by 0 bases, leaving 13 bases between them. The CDR3 spans 16 residues. Germline CDR1 SGHNT, CDR2 YENEEA.

The CDR3 sequence is CATDAGQGGAFF. In nucleotides, the CDR3 is TGTGCCACCGATGCCGGCCAGGGCGGCGCTTTCTTT. V gene TRBV19 combines with J gene TRBJ1-1; D is possibly TRBD1 (5 bases). Trimming shortened V by 10 bases and J by 11 bases, and 20 bases separated the two germline ends. CDR1 and CDR2 (germline): LNHDA, SQIVND (reference sequence). CDR3 size: 12 residues.

V and J are TRBV18 and TRBJ1-1, with TRBD1 identical over 8 bases. Germline-derived CDR1 and CDR2 are KGHSH and LQKENI. This CDR3 region has 14 residues. Trimming at V came to 3 bases and at J to 5 bases, leaving 5 bases not matched to a gene. This CDR3 is CASSPQGARTEAFF. CDR3 coding DNA: TGTGCCAGCTCACCTCAGGGGGCGAGAACTGAAGCTTTCTTT.

The chain joins TRBV28 to TRBJ1-2; D remains ambiguous. Trimming pared 5 bases from V and 2 bases from J, leaving 15 bases between. Germline CDR1 and CDR2: MDHEN and SYDVKM. The CDR3 spans 15 residues. The CDR3: CASSPPATGNYGYTF. CDR3 nucleotides: TGTGCCAGCAGTCCCCCGGCCACTGGAAACTATGGCTACACCTTC.

This clone turned up a few times. The V call is TRBV6-8, the J call TRBJ1-1, with D uncertain. Germline V gene sequence: CDR1 MNHGY, CDR2 SAAAGT. The CDR3 is 15 residues long. Trimming left V 6 bases short and J 3 bases short, with 17 bases between. The CDR3 nucleotides read TGTGCCAGCAGCCGGGGAGTGGGATCGGACACTGAAGCTTTCTTT. Translation gives CASSRGVGSDTEAFF.

CDR3 DNA sequence: TGTGCCTGGAGTAGAAAGGGGAGTGAGCCCCAGCATTTT. Amino acids: CAWSRKGSEPQHF. The chain employs TRBV30 and TRBJ1-5; D might be TRBD1 (5 bases). The germline V gene has CDR1 GTSNPN and CDR2 SVGIG (reference sequence). The CDR3 sequence is 13 residues long. V dropped 2 bases and J dropped 8 bases, with 13 bases sitting between them.

The chain joins TRBV28 to TRBJ1-2, with D perhaps TRBD1 (5 bases). This CDR3 comprises 14 residues. From germline, CDR1 is MDHEN and CDR2 SYDVKM. V was cut by 4 bases and J by 4 bases, with 13 bases left in between. CDR3 in amino acids: CASSSGGGLYGYTF. The CDR3 DNA follows: TGTGCCAGCAGTTCCGGCGGGGGACTCTATGGCTACACCTTC.

This clone was seen a handful of times. The V call is TRBV19, the J call TRBJ2-7; D might be TRBD2 (6 bases). This CDR3 comprises 15 residues. From germline, CDR1 is LNHDA and CDR2 SQIVND (reference sequence). V lost 3 bases and J 7 bases, leaving 19 bases between the germline ends. The CDR3 DNA is TGTGCCAGTAGTATCGGCGGGGCGCCTCAAGATGAGCAGTACTTC. Translated, it gives CASSIGGAPQDEQYF.

The genes are TRBV19 and TRBJ1-2, with D hard to call. Trimming cost V 3 bases and J 6 bases, with 20 bases left between them. Germline loops: CDR1 LNHDA, CDR2 SQIVND (reference sequence). The CDR3 sequence is 16 residues long. In DNA form, the CDR3 reads TGTGCCAGTAGTATGAATGCAGGACGGATACTTCATGGCTACACCTTC. This gives the protein CASSMNAGRILHGYTF.

This clone was observed a few times. The V gene is TRBV11-3, the J gene TRBJ1-1, with D unresolved. This CDR3 region has 15 residues. Trimming removed 5 bases from V and 4 bases from J, with 17 bases in between. From germline, CDR1 is SGHNT and CDR2 YENEEA. CDR3 residues: CASSQVERQSTEAFF. The CDR3 DNA is TGTGCCAGCAGCCAAGTCGAGAGACAAAGCACTGAAGCTTTCTTT.

The rearrangement links TRBV19 to TRBJ1-4; the D is unclear. This CDR3 is 12 amino acids long. Trimming stripped 7 bases from V and 5 bases from J, with 8 bases between. Germline assignment: CDR1 LNHDA and CDR2 SQIVND (reference sequence). CDR3 region: CASKNLNEKLFF. DNA for the CDR3: TGTGCCAGTAAGAACCTAAATGAAAAACTGTTTTTT.

The chain uses TRBV19 and TRBJ1-1; weak D call: TRBD1 (5 bases). Germline V gives CDR1 LNHDA, CDR2 SQIVND (reference sequence). This CDR3 is built from 16 residues. V lost 4 bases and J 1 base, leaving 16 bases between the germline ends. This CDR3 is CASSNQGTGGNTEAFF. For the CDR3, the DNA is TGTGCCAGTAGTAACCAGGGAACGGGGGGGAACACTGAAGCTTTCTTT.

This clone appeared a few times. V gene TRBV19 combines with J gene TRBJ1-2, with D perhaps TRBD1 (6 bases). Trimming stripped 11 bases from V and 5 bases from J, with 12 bases between. Germline V gene sequence: CDR1 LNHDA, CDR2 SQIVND (reference sequence). CDR3 length equals 11 residues. In DNA form, the CDR3 reads TGTGCCGTGGGGCAGGGGTATGGCTACACCTTC. It specifies CAVGQGYGYTF.

This clone was counted between two and nine times. The gene calls are TRBV5-1 and TRBJ2-1; 9 positions match TRBD2. Per germline, CDR1 SGHRS and CDR2 YFSETQ. The CDR3 runs 15 residues. Trimming at V came to 0 bases and at J to 3 bases, leaving 1 base not matched to a gene. CDR3 sequence reads: CASSLDSGGYNEQFF. As DNA, the CDR3 is TGCGCCAGCAGCTTGGATAGCGGGGGCTACAATGAGCAGTTCTTC.

This clone was observed a few times. The chain is built from TRBV9 and TRBJ2-1; D ambiguous. The CDR3 has 12 amino acids. V lost 2 bases and J lost 10, with 10 bases in between. Germline-derived CDR1 and CDR2 are SGDLS and YYNGEE. The CDR3 loop is CASSVGGREQFF. The CDR3 nucleotides are TGTGCCAGCAGCGTTGGCGGTAGGGAGCAGTTCTTC.